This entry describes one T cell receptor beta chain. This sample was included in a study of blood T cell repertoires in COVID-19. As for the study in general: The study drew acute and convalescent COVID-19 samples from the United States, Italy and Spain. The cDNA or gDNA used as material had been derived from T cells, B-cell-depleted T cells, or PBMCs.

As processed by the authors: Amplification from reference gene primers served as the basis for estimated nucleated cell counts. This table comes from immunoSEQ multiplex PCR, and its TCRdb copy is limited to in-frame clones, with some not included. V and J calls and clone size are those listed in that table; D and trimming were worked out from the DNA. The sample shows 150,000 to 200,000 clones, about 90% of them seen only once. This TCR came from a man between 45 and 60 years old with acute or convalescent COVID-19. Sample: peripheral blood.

The DNA of the CDR3 is TGTGCCAGCAGCCTATGGACAGTAAATTCACCCCTCCACTTT. Amino acids: CASSLWTVNSPLHF. The rearrangement joins TRBV11-2 to TRBJ1-6; the D gene is possibly TRBD1 (6 bases). Trimming left V 5 bases short and J 7 bases short, with 12 bases between. This CDR3 comprises 14 residues. CDR1 is SGHAT, CDR2 FQNNGV, per germline. Complete variable domain (other parts from reference TRBV11-2 and TRBJ1-6): EAGVAQSPRYKIIEKRQSVAFWCNPISGHATLYWYQQILGQGPKLLIQFQNNGVVDDSQLPKDRFSAERLKGVDSTLKIQPAKLEDSAVYLCASSLWTVNSPLHFGNGTRLTVT.